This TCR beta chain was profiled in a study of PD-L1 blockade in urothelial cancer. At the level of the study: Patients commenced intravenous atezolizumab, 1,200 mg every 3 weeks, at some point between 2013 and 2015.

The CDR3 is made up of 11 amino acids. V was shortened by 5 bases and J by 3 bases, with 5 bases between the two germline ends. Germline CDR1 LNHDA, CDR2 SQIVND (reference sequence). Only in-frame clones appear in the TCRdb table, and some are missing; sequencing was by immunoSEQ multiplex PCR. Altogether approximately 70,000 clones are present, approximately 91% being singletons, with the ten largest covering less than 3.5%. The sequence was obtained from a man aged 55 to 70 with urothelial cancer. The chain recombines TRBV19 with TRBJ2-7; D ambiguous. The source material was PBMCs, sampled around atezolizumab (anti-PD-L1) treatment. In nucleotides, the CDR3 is TGTGCCAGTAGTTCCATCTACGAGCAGTACTTC. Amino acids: CASSSIYEQYF.